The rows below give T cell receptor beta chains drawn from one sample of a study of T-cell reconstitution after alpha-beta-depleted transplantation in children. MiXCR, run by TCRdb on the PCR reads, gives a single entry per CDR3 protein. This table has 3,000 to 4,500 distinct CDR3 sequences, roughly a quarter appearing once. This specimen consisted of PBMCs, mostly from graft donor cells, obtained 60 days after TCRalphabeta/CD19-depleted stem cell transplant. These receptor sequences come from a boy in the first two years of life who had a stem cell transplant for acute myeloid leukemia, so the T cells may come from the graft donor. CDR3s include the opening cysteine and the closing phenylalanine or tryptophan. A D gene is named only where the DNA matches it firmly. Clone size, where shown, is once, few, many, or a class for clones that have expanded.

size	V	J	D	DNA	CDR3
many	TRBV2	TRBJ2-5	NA	TGTGCCAGCTCTAGTCGTCAAGAGACCCAGTACTTC	CASSSRQETQYF
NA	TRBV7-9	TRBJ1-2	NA	TGTGCCAGCAGCTTGAGGAGTGCTGTTCCTAACTATGGCTACACCTTC	CASSLRSAVPNYGYTF
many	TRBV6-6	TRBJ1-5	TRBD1	TGTGCCAGCAGTCTAAGACAGGGGTGGAGCAATCAGCCCCAGCATTTT	CASSLRQGWSNQPQHF
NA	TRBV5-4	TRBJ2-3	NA	TGTGCCACATCTTGGGGGACAGATACGCAGTATTTT	CATSWGTDTQYF
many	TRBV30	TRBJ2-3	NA	TGTGCCTGGACCCTTGTAGGCTCCTACACAGATACGCAGTATTTT	CAWTLVGSYTDTQYF
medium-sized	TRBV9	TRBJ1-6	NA	TGTGCCAGCACCACTGGGGGGAGCTCCTATAATTCACCCCTCCACTTT	CASTTGGSSYNSPLHF
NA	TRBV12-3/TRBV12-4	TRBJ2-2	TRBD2	TGTGCCAGCAGCTATATAGCGGGGGTCACCGGGGAGCTGTTTTTT	CASSYIAGVTGELFF
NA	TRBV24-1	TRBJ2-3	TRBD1	TGTGGGGCCTGTGATTTGGAGGGACAGGAGGTTGACCAAGATACGCAGTATTTT	CGACDLEGQEVDQDTQYF
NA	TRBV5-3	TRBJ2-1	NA	TGTGCAGAATCTTGGGGGAATGAGCAGTTCTTC	CAESWGNEQFF
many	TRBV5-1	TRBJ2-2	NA	TGCGCCAGCCGAGGTACCGGAGAGCTGTTTTTT	CASRGTGELFF
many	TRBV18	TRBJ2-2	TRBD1	TGTGCCAGCTTCCCCGGGACAGCGAACACCGGGGAGCTGTTTTTT	CASFPGTANTGELFF
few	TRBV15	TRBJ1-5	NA	TGTTTCATCTTGGGGGAGCCCCAGCATTTT	CFILGEPQHF
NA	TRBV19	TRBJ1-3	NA	TGTGCCAGCCTCGGCTCCTTTACTGGAAACACCATATATTTT	CASLGSFTGNTIYF
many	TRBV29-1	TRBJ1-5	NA	TGCAGCGTTGTAGTAGGGGGCAATCAGCCCCAGCATTTT	CSVVVGGNQPQHF
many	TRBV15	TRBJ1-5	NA	TGTGCCACCAGCAGAGATCTTATAGCGAGGGTAAGGAATCAGCCCCAGCATTTT	CATSRDLIARVRNQPQHF
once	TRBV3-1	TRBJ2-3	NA	TGTGCCTGCTCCAAAGACTGGAGGGATGGGTCCACAGATACGCAGTATTTT	CACSKDWRDGSTDTQYF
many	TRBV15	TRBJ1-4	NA	TGTGCCACCAGCAGAGATCCCGACCCCTCGGGTGAAAAACTGTTTTTT	CATSRDPDPSGEKLFF
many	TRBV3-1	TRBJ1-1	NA	TGTGCCAGCAGCCAAGAATGGGGCGGCACTGAAGCTTTCTTT	CASSQEWGGTEAFF
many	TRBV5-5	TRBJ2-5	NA	TGTGCCAGCAGCAGGGGGGGGACAGTCCAAGAGACCCAGTACTTC	CASSRGGTVQETQYF
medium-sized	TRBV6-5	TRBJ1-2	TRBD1	TGTGCCAGCAGTCCCCTTAGCCTAGACAGGGACTATGGCTACACCTTC	CASSPLSLDRDYGYTF
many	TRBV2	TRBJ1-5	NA	TGTGCCAGCAGTGAAGCTAGAGCGGGGGGCGCTCAGCCCCAGCATTTT	CASSEARAGGAQPQHF
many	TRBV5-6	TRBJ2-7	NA	TGTGCCAGCAGCCTGGCAGTCTACGAGCAGTACTTC	CASSLAVYEQYF
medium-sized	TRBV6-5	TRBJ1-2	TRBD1	TGTGCCAGCAGATGGCCGGGACAGGGGGCTTATGGCTACACCTTC	CASRWPGQGAYGYTF
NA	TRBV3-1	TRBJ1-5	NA	TGTGCCTCCTGCAAAGATCTTGGCGCAGGTGCGGCTCCTAATCAGCCCCAGCATTTT	CASCKDLGAGAAPNQPQHF
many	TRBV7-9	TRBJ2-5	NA	TGTGCCAGCAGCCCAAGGGTCCGCCTTACCCTCGAAGAGACCCAGTACTTC	CASSPRVRLTLEETQYF
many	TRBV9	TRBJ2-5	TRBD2	TGTGCCAGCAGCGTTGCTAGCGGGGGGCGGGAGACCCAGTACTTC	CASSVASGGRETQYF
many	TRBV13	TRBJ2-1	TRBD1	TGTGCCAGCAGCTTAGCGGACAGGGGGGACTACAATGAGCAGTTCTTC	CASSLADRGDYNEQFF
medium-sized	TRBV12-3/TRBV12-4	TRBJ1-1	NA	TGTGCCAGCAGTTTAGCCGCGGTGTTAGGCACTGAAGCTTTCTTT	CASSLAAVLGTEAFF
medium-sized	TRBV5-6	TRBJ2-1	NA	TGTGCCAGCAGCCCCTTGGCCGTTGGGGGCTCCTACAATGAGCAGTTCTTC	CASSPLAVGGSYNEQFF
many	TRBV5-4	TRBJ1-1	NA	TGTGCCAGCAGTCCTGCGAGGCAGGGCACTGAAGCTTTCTTT	CASSPARQGTEAFF
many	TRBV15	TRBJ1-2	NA	TGTGCCACCAGCAGAGATCCCACTAACTATGGCTACACCTTC	CATSRDPTNYGYTF
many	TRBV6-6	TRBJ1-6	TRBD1	TGTGCCAGCAGTGGGGACAGGAACTCACCCCTCCACTTT	CASSGDRNSPLHF
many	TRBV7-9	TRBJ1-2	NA	TGTGCCAGCAGCTTAGAGCCGAACCCGATCTATGGCTACACCTTC	CASSLEPNPIYGYTF
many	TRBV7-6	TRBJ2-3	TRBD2	TGTGCCAGCAGCTTAGAAGGCGGGGGGGCCTTAGATACGCAGTATTTT	CASSLEGGGALDTQYF
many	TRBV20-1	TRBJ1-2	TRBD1	TGCAGTGCTAATATCCAGGGGGCCCGGAGCCGCTACACCTTC	CSANIQGARSRYTF
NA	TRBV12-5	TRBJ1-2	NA	TGTGCTAGTGGTACCCCAGGGCCGGGGTATGGCTACACCTTC	CASGTPGPGYGYTF
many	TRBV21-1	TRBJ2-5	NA	TGTGCCAGCAGTAAAAAAACCCCGGGACAGCAAGAGACCCAGTACTTC	CASSKKTPGQQETQYF
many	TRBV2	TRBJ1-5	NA	TGTGCCTTCTGCCGTAGAAGGTATTTTGGTATGAACAATCAGCCCCAGCATTTT	CAFCRRRYFGMNNQPQHF
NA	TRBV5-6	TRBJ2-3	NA	TGTGCCATGGGCCCCGGGCTCCCGGATTCTGAGCAGTATTTT	CAMGPGLPDSEQYF
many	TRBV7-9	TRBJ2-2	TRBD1	TGTGCCAGCAGCCGGACAGGGATCGGGGAGCTGTTTTTT	CASSRTGIGELFF
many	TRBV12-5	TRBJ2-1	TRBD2	TGTGCTAGTGCCATGGCTAGCGGGGCCTACAATGAGCAGTTCTTC	CASAMASGAYNEQFF
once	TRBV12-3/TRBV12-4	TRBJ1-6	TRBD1	TGTGCCAGCAGTTACAGACAGGGGCGGAATTCACCCCTCCACTTT	CASSYRQGRNSPLHF
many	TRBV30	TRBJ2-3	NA	TGTGCCTGGAGTGAGCAGGTTTCAGATACGCAGTATTTT	CAWSEQVSDTQYF
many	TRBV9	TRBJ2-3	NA	TGTGCCAGCAGCTTCTCAGGGGTACGCACAGATACGCAGTATTTT	CASSFSGVRTDTQYF
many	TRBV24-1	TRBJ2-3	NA	TGTGCCACCAGTCCGCGGCAAAGCGATTCCACAGATACGCAGTATTTT	CATSPRQSDSTDTQYF
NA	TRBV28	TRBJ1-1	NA	TGTGCCAGCAGTTTTCAACCGAACACTGAAGCTTTCTTT	CASSFQPNTEAFF
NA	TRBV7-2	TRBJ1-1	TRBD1	TGTGCCAGCAGCTTGACAGGGGGTGCTTTCTTT	CASSLTGGAFF
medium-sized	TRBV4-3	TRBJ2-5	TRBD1	TGCGCCAGCAGCCCGGGACAGGGGGCCGAGACCCAGTACTTC	CASSPGQGAETQYF
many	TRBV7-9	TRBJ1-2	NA	TGTGCCAGCAGCTTAGATTCAACGCTCGGTGGCTACACCTTC	CASSLDSTLGGYTF
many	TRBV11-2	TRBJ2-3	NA	TGTGCCAGCAGCTTAGTCGGGGCAGATACGCAGTATTTT	CASSLVGADTQYF
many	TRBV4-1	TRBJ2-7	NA	TGCGCCAGCAGCCAACTTTACGAGCAGTACTTC	CASSQLYEQYF
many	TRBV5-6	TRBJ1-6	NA	TGTGCCAGCAGCTCAACAGGGAATTCACCCCTCCACTTT	CASSSTGNSPLHF
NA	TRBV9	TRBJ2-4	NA	TGTGCCAGCAGCGCCCAGCTGAGGGACATTCAGTACTTC	CASSAQLRDIQYF
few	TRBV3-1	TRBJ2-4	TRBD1	TGTGCCTGCTGTTTTGGGACAGGGGCCCCAGTAGCCAAAAACATTCAGTACTTC	CACCFGTGAPVAKNIQYF
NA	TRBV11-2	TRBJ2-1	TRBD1	TGTGCCAGCAGCCCGGACAGGGGTATCTACAATGAGCAGTTCTTC	CASSPDRGIYNEQFF
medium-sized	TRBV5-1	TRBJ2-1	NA	TGCGCCAGCGGGGTGGGGGACAACAATGAGCAGTTCTTC	CASGVGDNNEQFF
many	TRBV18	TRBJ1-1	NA	TGTGCCAGCTCACCCCGAGGGGCGAACACTGAAGCTTTCTTT	CASSPRGANTEAFF
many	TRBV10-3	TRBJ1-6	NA	TGTGCCATCAGTGACTTTCTGGAAAATTCACCCCTCCACTTT	CAISDFLENSPLHF
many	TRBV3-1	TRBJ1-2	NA	TGTGCCAGCAGCCAATGGGACCTCCGGGGCTACACCTTC	CASSQWDLRGYTF